This T cell receptor (beta chain) was observed in a study of CD8 T cells in Susac syndrome. About 0.45 to 1 ug RNA was reverse transcribed with random hexamers. TCRdb re-analysed the immunoSEQ multiplex PCR reads in MiXCR, keeping a single row per CDR3 protein. The table records 95,000 to 150,000 distinct CDR3 sequences, just under 95% of them present only once. Trimming cost V 3 bases and J 1 base, with 10 bases left between them. Per the germline V gene, CDR1 is SGDLS and CDR2 is YYNGEE. The CDR3 extends over 14 amino acids. This TCR came from a human donor with Susac syndrome. Specimen: CD8+ T cells from PBMCs. The genes are TRBV9 and TRBJ1-1; possibly TRBD1 for D (6 bases). The CDR3 loop is CASSEGQTNTEAFF. The CDR3 region has the DNA TGTGCCAGCAGCGAGGGACAAACGAACACTGAAGCTTTCTTT. The full variable domain, in which reference TRBV9 and TRBJ1-1 provide the parts outside the CDR3, is DSGVTQTPKHLITATGQRVTLRCSPRSGDLSVYWYQQSLDQGLQFLIQYYNGEERAKGNILERFSAQQFPDLHSELNLSSLELGDSALYFCASSEGQTNTEAFFGQGTRLTVV.